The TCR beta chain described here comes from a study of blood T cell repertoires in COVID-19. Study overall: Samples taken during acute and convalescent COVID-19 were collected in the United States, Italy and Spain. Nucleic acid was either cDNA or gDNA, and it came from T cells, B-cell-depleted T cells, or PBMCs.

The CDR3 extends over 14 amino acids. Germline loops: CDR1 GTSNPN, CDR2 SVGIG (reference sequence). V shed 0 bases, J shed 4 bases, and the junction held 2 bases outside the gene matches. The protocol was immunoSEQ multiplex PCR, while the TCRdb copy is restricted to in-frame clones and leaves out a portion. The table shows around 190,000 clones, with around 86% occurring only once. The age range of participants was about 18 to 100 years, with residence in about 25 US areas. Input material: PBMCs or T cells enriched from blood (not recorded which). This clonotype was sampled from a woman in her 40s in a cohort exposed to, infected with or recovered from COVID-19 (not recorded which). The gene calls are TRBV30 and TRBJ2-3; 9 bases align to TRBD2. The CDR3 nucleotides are TGTGCCTGGAGTGTTAAGCGGGAGGCAGATACGCAGTATTTT. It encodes CAWSVKREADTQYF.